This entry lists 26 T cell receptor beta chains sequenced from one sample in a study of molecular identifiers for immune sequencing clone quantification. TCRdb reprocessed the PCR reads with MiXCR, giving one entry per CDR3 protein. The sample yields about 640,000 distinct CDR3 sequences, roughly 21% seen once. The specimen sequenced was naive CD8+ T cells from blood, with Jurkat cell RNA spiked in. Documented subset: FACS-sorted CD8+CD4-CCR7+CD45RA+ naive T cells. The receptors originated from a human donor in good health. Some libraries in this study had Jurkat cell RNA spiked in.

On this clonotype: The junction departs from the called germline gene at one end, perhaps through a read error. As DNA, the CDR3 is TGTGCCAGTAGCCAGGGGACAGGGGGCACCTACGAGCGGTACTTC. Amino acids: CASSQGTGGTYERYF. This chain links TRBV19 with TRBJ2-7, with 12 bases matching TRBD1. CDR3 length equals 15 residues. Germline loops: CDR1 LNHDA, CDR2 SQIVND (reference sequence).

Worth noting for this clonotype: One junction end disagrees with the germline gene, perhaps due to a read error. The chain combines TRBV20-1 with TRBJ2-7; the D gene is possibly TRBD1 (7 bases). The CDR3 sequence is 15 residues long. The germline V gene has CDR1 DFQATT and CDR2 SNEGSKA (reference sequence). The CDR3 bases are TGCGGTGCTAGGGACCCAGGGGGGACTGGCGGCGAGCAGTACTTC. It translates to CGARDPGGTGGEQYF.

This clonotype was found once. This sequence may be a read error, since a much larger clone differs from it by one base. The chain couples TRBV6-5 to TRBJ1-1; the D is unclear. The germline gives CDR1 MNHEY, CDR2 SVGAGI. The CDR3 totals 12 residues. V was shortened by 2 bases and J by 10 bases, with 11 bases between the two germline ends. CDR3 DNA sequence: TGTGCCAGCAGTTACCCTGTAGTCGGAGCTTTCTTT. Its protein product is CASSYPVVGAFF.

In its sample, this clonotype was seen many times. The chain joins TRBV12-3 or TRBV12-4 to TRBJ2-2; D perhaps matches TRBD2 (6 bases). The CDR3 runs to 17 residues. V was pared by 7 bases and J by 3 bases, with 21 bases between. The CDR3 reads CASTWGDGDPDTGELFF. The CDR3 DNA sequence: TGTGCCAGCACCTGGGGGGATGGGGACCCAGACACCGGGGAGCTGTTTTTT.

This clonotype has at least ten counts. The chain uses TRBV13 and TRBJ2-3, with unresolved D. Deletions cut 1 base from V and 5 bases from J, with 10 bases between. The CDR3 totals 14 residues. Germline V lookup: CDR1 PRHDT, CDR2 FYEKMQ (reference sequence). The CDR3 sequence: CASSLESAEDTQYF. The CDR3 region has the DNA TGTGCCAGCAGCTTAGAGTCCGCGGAAGATACGCAGTATTTT.

As to this clonotype: A much larger clone differs from this one at a single base, so this may be a read error. The chain combines TRBV7-2 with TRBJ2-2, with D perhaps matching TRBD2 (5 bases). CDR1 and CDR2 from the germline V gene are SGHTA and FQGNSA. The CDR3 consists of 14 residues. CDR3 protein: CASSFWENTGEPFF. In nucleotides, the CDR3 is TGTGCCAGCAGCTTCTGGGAAAACACCGGGGAGCCGTTTTTT.

This clonotype has ten or more counts. The chain links TRBV13 to TRBJ2-3; the match to TRBD1 covers 9 bases. V was pared by 5 bases and J by 6 bases, with 6 bases of the junction left unmatched. The CDR3 totals 14 residues. Germline V gene lookup returns CDR1 PRHDT and CDR2 FYEKMQ (reference sequence). CDR3 bases: TGTGCCAGCAGCGCGGGACAGGGAGGGGATACGCAGTATTTT. It specifies CASSAGQGGDTQYF.

This clonotype was seen repeatedly, ten times or more. The chain joins TRBV5-1 to TRBJ2-7; TRBD1 is a possible D gene (6 bases). V shed 0 bases and J shed 5 bases, with 15 bases lying between them. CDR1 SGHRS and CDR2 YFSETQ come from the germline V gene. There are 15 residues in the CDR3. CDR3: CASSLEGRRGDEQYF. For the CDR3, the DNA is TGCGCCAGCAGCTTGGAGGGTCGCAGGGGCGACGAGCAGTACTTC. Full variable domain (rest looked up from reference TRBV5-1 and TRBJ2-7): KAGVTQTPRYLIKTRGQQVTLSCSPISGHRSVSWYQQTPGQGLQFLFEYFSETQRNKGNFPGRFSGRQFSNSRSEMNVSTLELGDSALYLCASSLEGRRGDEQYFGPGTRLTVT.

The chain is built from TRBV9 and TRBJ1-1; possible D gene TRBD1, 6 bases. This CDR3 contains 16 residues. V gave up 5 bases and J gave up 5 bases, with 22 bases separating them. Germline CDR1 and CDR2: SGDLS and YYNGEE. The CDR3 spells CASSPQGKTEATEAFF. The CDR3 DNA sequence: TGTGCCAGCAGTCCCCAGGGGAAAACAGAGGCAACTGAAGCTTTCTTT.

This clonotype was seen many times. The chain combines TRBV14 with TRBJ2-2, with D perhaps TRBD2 (6 bases). The CDR3 spans 16 residues. Germline V gives CDR1 SGHDN, CDR2 FVKESK. The germline V and J ends were trimmed by 0 bases and 4 bases, with 12 bases remaining between them. The DNA for the CDR3 is TGTGCCAGCAGCCAAGATACAGCGGGTTTCACCGGGGAGCTGTTTTTT. Amino acids: CASSQDTAGFTGELFF.

This clonotype was recorded many times. The chain carries TRBV27 and TRBJ1-3; possibly TRBD1 for D (6 bases). Germline CDR1 MNHEY, CDR2 SMNVEV (reference sequence). With 3 bases removed from V and 8 bases from J, the gap between germline ends came to 14 bases. The CDR3 loop spans 14 amino acids. The CDR3 nucleotides read TGTGCCAGCAGTTTGGCAGGGGATAGAGACACCATATATTTT. Its translation: CASSLAGDRDTIYF.

J is TRBJ2-4 and V is TRBV4-3, with D perhaps TRBD2 (6 bases). Germline V gives CDR1 LGHNA, CDR2 YSLEER. The CDR3 loop spans 16 amino acids. V was cut by 0 bases and J by 1 base, with 10 bases left in between. This CDR3 is CASSQDVGGAKNIQYF. CDR3 nucleotide sequence: TGCGCCAGCAGCCAAGATGTTGGGGGGGCCAAAAACATTCAGTACTTC.

This clonotype has a handful of counts. The chain uses TRBV20-1 and TRBJ1-5, with D possibly matching TRBD1 (6 bases). Germline CDR1 DFQATT, CDR2 SNEGSKA (reference sequence). This CDR3 spans 20 amino acids. V lost 0 bases, J lost 3 bases, and 27 bases lay in between. The CDR3 region has the DNA TGCAGTGCTAGAGATCTGTATCGGGGGCACTCCCCTCGTGACAATCAGCCCCAGCATTTT. Protein product: CSARDLYRGHSPRDNQPQHF.

For this clonotype: Lacking the conserved final phenylalanine or tryptophan, this CDR3 likely reflects a read error. The chain recombines TRBV12-3 or TRBV12-4 with TRBJ1-1; D perhaps matches TRBD1 (6 bases). Trimming cost V 2 bases and J 0 bases, with 10 bases left between them. The CDR3 totals 15 residues. CDR3 bases: TGTGCCAGCAGTTTACTACAGGGAATGAACACTGAAGCTTTCCTT. The encoded protein is CASSLLQGMNTEAFL.

V and J are TRBV6-2 or TRBV6-3 and TRBJ1-6; D is unclear. CDR3 size: 18 residues. Trimming removed 6 bases from V and 3 bases from J, with 21 bases in between. Germline V gene sequence: CDR1 MNHEY, CDR2 SVGEGT. CDR3 sequence: CASRKTLEEPLYNSPLHF. CDR3 nucleotide sequence: TGTGCCAGCAGGAAGACGCTAGAGGAACCCCTCTATAATTCACCCCTCCACTTT.

This clonotype was detected many times. The rearrangement joins TRBV5-6 to TRBJ2-7, with D maybe TRBD2 (6 bases). The germline V gene has CDR1 SGHDT and CDR2 YYEEEE. The V end lost 4 bases, the J end lost 6 bases, and 17 bases lay between the germline ends. The CDR3 is 14 residues long. CDR3 nucleotides: TGTGCCAGCAGCCAACTAGCCTACACCCCCGAGCAGTACTTC. It is translated as CASSQLAYTPEQYF.

The rearrangement uses TRBV21-1 and TRBJ2-1; no check of the table's D call, TRBD1, against the DNA was made. TRBV21-1 is assigned pseudogene status. The CDR3 sequence is 16 residues long. The CDR3, as DNA: TGTGCCAGCAGCAAAGGTCGAGACGAGGGGCACAATGAGCAGTTCTTC. It codes for CASSKGRDEGHNEQFF.

This clonotype was seen at least ten times. The rearrangement links TRBV7-8 to TRBJ2-1, with 11 positions matching TRBD1. The germline V gene has CDR1 SGHVS and CDR2 FQNEAQ. V lost 5 bases, J lost 6 bases, and 9 bases stayed unmatched. CDR3 length equals 16 residues. In DNA, the CDR3 is TGTGCCAGCAGCCCCCTGGACAGGGGGCTCTTCAATGAGCAGTTCTTC. Its translation: CASSPLDRGLFNEQFF.

The chain couples TRBV4-1 to TRBJ2-1, with 9 bases identical to TRBD2. Germline-derived CDR1 and CDR2 are MGHRA and YSYEKL. With V trimmed by 3 bases and J by 7 bases, 10 bases remained unmatched. This CDR3 spans 16 amino acids. Here the CDR3 DNA reads TGCGCCAGCAGCCAGGTTAGCGGGAGTGCATGGAATGAGCAGTTCTTC. It specifies CASSQVSGSAWNEQFF.

This clonotype has only one observation. This chain links TRBV3-1 with TRBJ2-5; D ambiguous. With 0 bases removed from V and 2 bases from J, the gap between germline ends came to 13 bases. This CDR3 is built from 16 residues. Germline CDR1 LGHDT, CDR2 YNNKEL (reference sequence). In nucleotides, the CDR3 is TGTGCCAGCAGCCAAGAGCATTTTGCTAAACAAGAGACCCAGTACTTC. Protein: CASSQEHFAKQETQYF.

This clonotype appeared many times. This chain joins TRBV5-4 and TRBJ1-1, with TRBD1 matching 7 bases. The CDR3 covers 16 residues. Germline CDR1 is SGHNT and CDR2 is YYREEE (reference sequence). Trimming cost V 0 bases and J 0 bases; bases outside gene matches: 5. In DNA, the CDR3 is TGTGCCAGCAGCTTGGCCGGGACAGCGGTGAACACTGAAGCTTTCTTT. Protein product: CASSLAGTAVNTEAFF. Full variable domain (missing parts from reference TRBV5-4 and TRBJ1-1): ETGVTQSPTHLIKTRGQQVTLRCSSQSGHNTVSWYQQALGQGPQFIFQYYREEENGRGNFPPRFSGLQFPNYSSELNVNALELDDSALYLCASSLAGTAVNTEAFFGQGTRLTVV.

This clonotype was seen at least ten times. The V and J genes are TRBV6-2 or TRBV6-3 and TRBJ2-3; the D is unclear. The germline V and J ends were trimmed by 6 bases and 6 bases, with 7 bases remaining between them. Per germline, CDR1 MNHEY and CDR2 SVGEGT. CDR3 length: 11 amino acids. The CDR3 nucleotides are TGTGCCAGCAGGACGGCGGATACGCAGTATTTT. As protein: CASRTADTQYF.

This clonotype was seen a few times. J is TRBJ2-7 and V is TRBV19; a weak D match, TRBD2 (5 bases). The CDR3 length is 15 residues. Germline-derived CDR1 and CDR2 are LNHDA and SQIVND (reference sequence). The V end lost 1 base, the J end lost 3 bases, and 13 bases lay between the germline ends. In DNA form, the CDR3 reads TGTGCCAGTAGTATAGCAACGGGAATTGACTACGAGCAGTACTTC. Translating it yields CASSIATGIDYEQYF.

This clonotype was observed many times. The chain recombines TRBV5-1 with TRBJ2-5; 10 bases are a match to TRBD2. This CDR3 is 16 amino acids long. Germline V gene sequence: CDR1 SGHRS, CDR2 YFSETQ. V lost 4 bases and J lost 0; bases outside the gene matches: 6. The CDR3 DNA reads as TGCGCCAGCAGCCCCTGGCTAGCGGGGGACCAAGAGACCCAGTACTTC. As protein: CASSPWLAGDQETQYF.

The chain's CDR3 is CASSLVQPSASTDTQYF. DNA for the CDR3: TGTGCCAGCAGTTTAGTCCAGCCGAGTGCTAGCACAGATACGCAGTATTTT. This chain connects TRBV12-3 or TRBV12-4 to TRBJ2-3; D is undetermined. The germline V and J ends were trimmed by 1 base and 0 bases, with 14 bases remaining between them. The CDR3 is made up of 17 amino acids.

This clonotype has at least ten counts. V usage is TRBV19 and J usage is TRBJ2-3, with D possibly being TRBD1 (6 bases). The germline V gene encodes CDR1 LNHDA and CDR2 SQIVND (reference sequence). Trimming shortened V by 4 bases and J by 6 bases, and 20 bases separated the two germline ends. This CDR3 has 16 residues. The CDR3 coding sequence is TGTGCCAGTAGTAACGGACAGCGCAGTTTCCTCGATACGCAGTATTTT. Protein sequence: CASSNGQRSFLDTQYF.